Listed below are T cell receptor beta chains from one sample, sequenced in a study of tumor and adjacent non-tumor tissue in lung cancer. TCRdb analysed the multiplex PCR reads with MiXCR anew, one entry per CDR3 protein. The sample lists fewer than 80,000 distinct CDR3 sequences; roughly 75% were seen once. The specimen was lung tumor tissue. These receptors were taken from an older woman with non-small cell lung cancer. Each CDR3 is given with its conserved first and last residue. A D gene is named only where the DNA matches it firmly. Expanded clones get a size class; other rows say once, few or many, or leave the size out.

>NA|NA|TRBJ2-5|TRBV9
TGTGCCAGCAGCGTAGGCGGCGTTGTACAAGAGACCCAGTACTTC
CASSVGGVVQETQYF
>TRBD2|NA|TRBJ2-1|TRBV11-2
TGTACCAGCAGCAGGACATCCGGGACTAGCAGTGAGCAGTTCTTC
CTSSRTSGTSSEQFF
>TRBD1|NA|TRBJ2-7|TRBV29-1
TGTAGCGTAAGAGGGACAGGGGGTGGCCACGAGCAGTACTTC
CSVRGTGGGHEQYF
>NA|many|TRBJ2-5|TRBV10-2
TGCGCCAGCAGTAAGGAGCTAGCAGAGGCGGAGACCCAGTACTTC
CASSKELAEAETQYF
>TRBD1|NA|TRBJ2-3|TRBV12-3/TRBV12-4
TGTGCCAGCAGTGTAAAGACAGGGGGCGTTGATCAGCCCCAGTATTTT
CASSVKTGGVDQPQYF
>TRBD1|NA|TRBJ1-5|TRBV7-9
TGTGCCAGCACTTTATATACAGGGGCTGAGGATCAGCCCCAGCATTTT
CASTLYTGAEDQPQHF
>NA|NA|TRBJ2-1|TRBV29-1
TGCAGCGTTGAAGCTGGCGGGAAGATCTACAATGAGCATTTCTTC
CSVEAGGKIYNEHFF
>TRBD2|NA|TRBJ2-7|TRBV12-3/TRBV12-4
TGTGTCAGCAGCTTGACTAGCGGGACGGTCTACACGCATTACTTC
CVSSLTSGTVYTHYF
>NA|NA|TRBJ2-2|TRBV12-3/TRBV12-4
TGTGCCATCAGTACGGGACTGGGGAACACCGGGAAGCTGTTTTTT
CAISTGLGNTGKLFF
>TRBD1|few|TRBJ2-1|TRBV5-1
TGCGCCAGCAGCCCAGGGACAGGCAATTTCGGTGAGCAGTTCTTC
CASSPGTGNFGEQFF
>NA|NA|TRBJ2-7|TRBV19
TGTGCCAGTAGTCCGGGCCCTAGGGCCGAGCAGTACTTC
CASSPGPRAEQYF
>NA|NA|TRBJ2-3|TRBV29-1
TGCAGCGTTGGAGGGGACTTCCTTCGAAACACTGATACGCAGTATTTT
CSVGGDFLRNTDTQYF